The following is a T cell receptor beta chain sequence with its context. The antigen is undetermined. This specimen comes from a study of shared clonotypes between healthy human individuals. Overall study findings and caveats: When compared with the clonotypes that were shared by all four sorted-subset donors, the non-shared clonotypes turned out to have lower generation probabilities.

Trimming removed 3 bases at V and 3 bases at J, with 12 bases between. Germline V lookup: CDR1 MNHEY, CDR2 SVGAGI. The length of the CDR3 is 14 residues. The study ran the assay at deep level. Approximately 210 ng DNA, about 28,000 T cell genomes, went into each sorted-subset replicate PCR. Data came from immunoSEQ multiplex PCR; TCRdb stores just in-frame clones and leaves some out. Of over 1.5 million clones listed, approximately 98% are singletons. The source material was naive CD4+ T cells sorted from blood. The subset was: CD45RA+ positively selected. The chain has TRBV6-5 and TRBJ2-7, with a weak D call TRBD2 (5 bases). The sequence was obtained from a man in his thirties or forties in good health. This CDR3 reads CASSYSRAIYEQYF. The CDR3 nucleotides read TGTGCCAGCAGTTATTCGAGGGCGATCTACGAGCAGTACTTC.